The present TCR beta chain was sequenced within a study of shared clonotypes between healthy human individuals. The unsorted samples had 100 million or so PBMCs used for genomic DNA. Unsorted PBMC replicate PCRs drew on 300 ng DNA, representing 25,000 to 30,000 T cell genomes. Authors' analysis steps: As immunoSEQ supplied junction-only sequences (without quality scores), filtering differed. Assay: immunoSEQ multiplex PCR; the TCRdb copy retains only in-frame clones and omits some. The V and J calls and clone size were taken over from that table, and D and trimming were inferred from the DNA. The sample holds a few hundred thousand clones; around 78% are singletons and the top ten take 12%. Germline CDR1 MGHRA, CDR2 YSYEKL. With 0 bases removed from V and 5 bases from J, the gap between germline ends came to 11 bases. The CDR3 sequence is 15 residues long.

The TCR originated in a woman aged 40 to 50 in good health. Some clones in this sample may be carry-over from other donors' samples. The sample was PBMCs. The chain uses TRBV4-1 and TRBJ2-1; D gene unclear. The CDR3 spells CASSQDGVANNEQFF. In DNA, the CDR3 is TGCGCCAGCAGCCAAGATGGGGTAGCCAACAATGAGCAGTTCTTC.